Included here is one T cell receptor (beta chain) sequence, with context. What antigen it recognizes has not been identified. No base quality information exists; no much larger clone differs at one position. TCRbeta CDR3 regions were amplified from genomic DNA by means of the immunoSEQ Assay, a bias-controlled multiplex PCR. Under the source paper's analysis protocol: The number of nucleated cells in each sample was estimated by amplification of reference gene primers within the assay. To quantify the absolute abundance of each unique TCRbeta CDR3 rearrangement, sequence reads were collapsed and filtered. For each sample, productive Simpson clonality was calculated as the square root of Simpson's diversity index over productive rearrangements. Drawn from immuneACCESS, this table holds only the in-frame rearrangements with V and J called that TCRdb kept. Clones are partly lost; checked studies trace under half to an unresolved V gene and leave the rest unexplained. The DNA gave D and trimming, while V, J and clone size come from that table. The sample records 220,000 or so clones, 82% of which are singletons. 3% to 4% of the sample rests with the top ten.

The V end gives up 5 bases and the J end 1 base, leaving 11 bases in the junction not matched to a gene. From a lookup of the germline V gene, CDR1 and CDR2 are MGHRA and YSYEKL. From its cysteine to its phenylalanine, the CDR3 spans 18 amino acids. CDR3 DNA is the only sequence kept; it has 54 bases, read in frame from the first base. In the prospective study, participants were about 18 to 89 years old, resided in under 30 geographic areas of the United States, and were enrolled through a virtual design. In the prospective study, participants were assigned to cohorts based on the clinical history participants reported in a screening survey and a study questionnaire. Recovered participants in ImmuneRACE Cohort 3 were defined as having two consecutive negative NP/OP PCR tests, clearance from a healthcare professional, or resolution of symptoms. Each participant in the prospective study had whole blood, serum and a nasopharyngeal or oropharyngeal swab collected by mobile phlebotomists. Prospective study participants could optionally give additional blood draws and questionnaires over an approximately two-month period. Prospective study blood samples were shipped either frozen or at room temperature before DNA extraction.

The sample is drawn from a study of blood T cell repertoires in COVID-19 (dated by TCRdb to between 2020 and 2021). About the study as a whole: The collaborator samples originated in the United States, Italy and Spain and spanned the acute and convalescent phases of COVID-19. The prospective study material was composed of cDNA or gDNA derived from T cells, B-cell-depleted T cells, or PBMCs. The dataset comprised deeply sampled blood TCRbeta repertoires from subjects exposed to, actively infected with, or recovered from COVID-19. The repertoires were made available in a free public database intended to serve as a resource for research on the immune response to SARS-CoV-2. Samples came from the ongoing ImmuneRACE study (first 160 participants) plus 1,254 subjects from 6 global collaborators. Sample metadata almost always included a de-identified subject ID, COVID-19 status, age in years and sex. HLA class I and class II types, where available, came from metadata supplied by the sample provider rather than from assay-based typing.

Overall study outcomes, separate from this receptor: The quantity of clinical and demographic metadata differed by source and by participant and was supplied without curation.

The clonotype was recovered from an older woman who had recovered from COVID-19. The receptor chain draws on TRBV4-1 and TRBJ1-5, with 10 central nucleotides matching TRBD1. The material sequenced was PBMCs or T cells enriched from blood (not recorded which). The CDR3 in this case is CASSLQEWTGGSNQPQHF. Here is the DNA: TGCGCCAGCAGCTTACAGGAATGGACAGGGGGAAGCAATCAGCCCCAGCATTTT.